This TCR beta chain emerged from a study of blood T cell repertoires in COVID-19. Study in general: Acute and convalescent COVID-19 specimens originated in the United States, Italy and Spain. Sources were T cells, B-cell-depleted T cells, or PBMCs; the material itself was cDNA or gDNA.

Germline V CDR1 and CDR2: SGDLS, YYNGEE. This CDR3 has 15 amino acids. V shed 4 bases and J 0 bases; nucleotides not matched to a gene: 2. Per the original methods: Using reference gene primer amplification, nucleated cell counts were estimated. Method: immunoSEQ multiplex PCR; TCRdb's copy keeps in-frame clones and lacks some. V, J and clone size derive from that table, while D and trimming were established from the DNA sequence. The table lists approximately 140,000 clones, 81% of them singletons. The source is a human donor with acute or convalescent COVID-19. The donor label of this sample is uncertain. This chain links TRBV9 with TRBJ1-5; 9 bases agree with TRBD1. Sequenced sample: peripheral blood. As DNA, the CDR3 is TGTGCCAGCAGCTGGGACAGGGTTAGCAATCAGCCCCAGCATTTT. Translated, it gives CASSWDRVSNQPQHF. The variable domain in full, with the rest retrieved from reference TRBV9 and TRBJ1-5, is DSGVTQTPKHLITATGQRVTLRCSPRSGDLSVYWYQQSLDQGLQFLIQYYNGEERAKGNILERFSAQQFPDLHSELNLSSLELGDSALYFCASSWDRVSNQPQHFGDGTRLSIL.